This TCR beta chain derives from a study of blood T cells in healthy people across ages (dated by TCRdb to the mid-2010s). Concerning the study at large: Template switching captured roughly one uniquely barcoded TCR beta cDNA molecule per two T cells in model experiments. The study measured age-related changes in TCR beta repertoire diversity using deep sequencing normalized with unique cDNA molecular identifiers. Donors were grouped into four age groups: young (average roughly 15 years), middle-aged (over 35), aged (roughly 67) and long-lived (less than 85). To avoid experimental bias, donors of different ages were spread randomly across the sequencing lanes. For two donors (one aged 18 to 30 and one aged 80 or older), the study analyzed two additional independent replicas of 1 million unique cDNA reads from the same blood draw.

The donors were around 39 Caucasian individuals from Russia, aged roughly 6 to 95 years, who were systemically healthy. Ten milliliters of peripheral blood were drawn from each donor into EDTA-treated Vacutainer tubes. PBMCs were isolated by Ficoll-Paque density-gradient centrifugation, with at least 6 million obtained per sample. Trizol reagent was used to extract total RNA from PBMCs, with at least 6 micrograms per sample. For every donor, flow cytometry on a PBMC aliquot measured the percentage of naive CD45RAhigh/CD27high T cells. Library creation used 5' RACE. The sequencing machine was an Illumina HiSeq 2500. A second PCR of about 7 to 12 cycles was run with a J-beta primer mix and a sample-barcoded 5' primer. Each TCR beta cDNA molecule received a unique molecular identifier from a template-switch 5' adaptor carrying 12 random nucleotides. Each sample yielded at least 3 million CDR3-containing paired-end reads. First-strand cDNA was synthesized from all RNA with the Mint cDNA synthesis kit, primed by a TRBC-specific oligonucleotide. Following uracil-DNA glycosylase treatment, all cDNA underwent a first 18-cycle PCR with the universal primers M1SS and BC2_uni_R. Per the source publication's procedure: Each sample was normalized by randomly selecting 1 million high-quality reads, each carrying a distinct molecular identifier. Instead of being binned into consensus sequences, reads that shared molecular identifiers were thrown out. MiTCR, run with a Q25 quality threshold and the strictest error-elimination algorithm, handled CDR3 identification, clonotype clustering and error correction. Lower-bound total TCR beta diversity was estimated with a nonparametric unseen species model using Euler transformation. TCRdb itself trimmed the public reads at Q25 with fastp, ran MiXCR and retained productive beta chains. A single entry per CDR3 protein holds the most common genes and DNA from its merged rows. The V and J calls, along with clone size, are taken from TCRdb and not from the paper's own processing. In all, the sample holds about 640,000 distinct CDR3 sequences, and roughly three fifths of those were seen once. 30% to 45% of the sample lies in the top ten.

The paper as a whole reports these results and caveats: Compared with the aged group, the long-lived group had more naive CD4+ T cells, fewer expanded clones and increased TCR diversity, suggesting age selection. Bulk unsorted PBMC profiling prevented conclusive comparison of naive and antigen-experienced compartments. As age increased, observed TCR beta diversity per million T cells dropped in a roughly linear way, and a significant reduction was already evident by age roughly 36. Observed TCR beta diversity correlated strongly with the percentage of naive T cells measured by flow cytometry. Donor CMV infection status was unknown, potentially confounding age-related changes in expanded clonotypes. Estimates of total diversity based on one million sequenced T cells were regarded as lower bounds and as underestimates.

Worth noting for this clonotype: Its antigen target is currently unknown. Base qualities are not at hand, and no much larger clone is one base apart.

This sequence was found in a man aged 55-75 years in good health. Sequences were obtained from blood.

The DNA sequence follows: TGTGCCAGCAGCTTAAGGACGACGGCTGGGGCCAACGTCCTGACTTTC. Its translation reads: CASSLRTTAGANVLTF. The V gene is TRBV7-6 and the J gene is TRBJ2-6; no D gene call is confident. From cysteine to phenylalanine, the CDR3 is 16 amino acids long. The entry retains the CDR3 DNA only, 48 bases that are in frame from base 1. Cut back by 2 bases and 2 bases, the V and J ends lie 10 bases apart. Based on the germline V gene, the CDR1 and CDR2 sequences are SGHVS and FNYEAQ.